Listed here are 22 T cell receptor beta chains from one sample, sequenced in a study of blood T cell repertoires in COVID-19 (dated by TCRdb to 2018 to 2020). The library was made by the immunoSEQ multiplex PCR assay. The source is immuneACCESS, and TCRdb retained only in-frame sequences with V and J called. Part of the clones is not carried over; for the studies checked, unresolved V genes explain less than half of this, and the remainder is unexplained. Across this sample there are 200,000 to 250,000 clones, with 84% seen only once. The ten largest make up around 9.5% of the sample. The source material was peripheral blood. Receptor source: a man aged 50 to 59 with active or convalescent COVID-19.

The chain employs TRBV7-9 and TRBJ1-4, with 7 nucleotides matching TRBD1. Germline-derived CDR1 and CDR2 are SEHNR and FQNEAQ (reference sequence). The CDR3 has 15 amino acids. V shed 5 bases and J 5 bases; nucleotides not matched to a gene: 8. The CDR3 reads CASSPRQGKNEKLFF. The CDR3 nucleotides are TGTGCCAGCAGCCCCCGACAGGGCAAAAATGAAAAACTGTTTTTT.

This chain uses TRBV3-1 (or the pseudogene TRBV3-2) with TRBJ1-4; 8 bases match TRBD1. V gave up 4 bases and J gave up 11 bases; unmatched junction bases: 3. The CDR3 is 12 residues long. Germline V CDR1 and CDR2: LGHDT, YNNKEL (reference sequence). The DNA for the CDR3 is TGTGCCAGCAGCCGGACAGGGAATAAACTGTTTTTT. Its translation: CASSRTGNKLFF.

This clone appeared a single time. The V gene is TRBV7-6, the J gene TRBJ1-3, with TRBD1 as a possible D gene (5 bases). CDR1 and CDR2 (germline): SGHVS, FNYEAQ. The CDR3 is made up of 15 amino acids. With 5 bases removed from V and 4 bases from J, the gap between germline ends came to 15 bases. The CDR3: CASSPQDRSGNTIYF. The CDR3 DNA is TGTGCCAGCAGCCCACAGGATAGGTCCGGAAACACCATATATTTT.

The chain is built from TRBV5-1 and TRBJ2-3; D is ambiguous. This CDR3 is built from 15 residues. V was trimmed by 0 bases and J by 0 bases, leaving 8 bases between them. CDR1 SGHRS and CDR2 YFSETQ come from the germline V gene. The CDR3 DNA sequence: TGCGCCAGCAGCTTGGACAGCCCCAGCACAGATACGCAGTATTTT. It codes for CASSLDSPSTDTQYF.

The chain has TRBV7-2 and TRBJ2-3; tentative D call: TRBD1 (6 bases). In germline, CDR1 is SGHTA, CDR2 FQGNSA. V lost 5 bases, J lost 2 bases, and 11 bases lay in between. The CDR3 is 14 residues long. CDR3: CASSRDTPTDTQYF. In DNA, the CDR3 is TGTGCCAGCAGCCGGGACACCCCCACAGATACGCAGTATTTT.

V gene TRBV28 combines with J gene TRBJ2-6; 7 nucleotides line up with TRBD1. This CDR3 has 17 residues. J was trimmed by 0 bases and V by 5 bases; bases with no gene match: 7. Germline V CDR1 and CDR2: MDHEN, SYDVKM. CDR3 nucleotide sequence: TGTGCCAGCAGTCCCGGACAGGTGAACTCTGGGGCCAACGTCCTGACTTTC. Translating gives CASSPGQVNSGANVLTF.

By sample fraction, this clone is large. The V call is TRBV24-1, the J call TRBJ1-5; 7 bases fit TRBD1. The CDR3 loop spans 14 amino acids. Germline V lookup: CDR1 KGHDR, CDR2 SFDVKD. V shed 8 bases, J shed 3 bases, and the junction held 6 bases outside the gene matches. CDR3 sequence: CATTRQGPNQPQHF. CDR3 DNA sequence: TGTGCCACCACCAGACAGGGCCCCAATCAGCCCCAGCATTTT.

The chain recombines TRBV28 with TRBJ1-1; 9 nucleotides line up with TRBD1. J was trimmed by 4 bases and V by 6 bases; bases with no gene match: 15. From germline, CDR1 is MDHEN and CDR2 SYDVKM. The CDR3 contains 17 residues. The CDR3 spells CASRMTGGAQRGTEAFF. DNA of the CDR3: TGTGCCAGCAGGATGACAGGGGGAGCTCAGAGGGGCACTGAAGCTTTCTTT. Full variable domain (remainder filled in from reference TRBV28 and TRBJ1-1): DVKVTQSSRYLVKRTGEKVFLECVQDMDHENMFWYRQDPGLGLRLIYFSYDVKMKEKGDIPEGYSVSREKKERFSLILESASTNQTSMYLCASRMTGGAQRGTEAFFGQGTRLTVV.

The genes are TRBV2 and TRBJ2-1, with D possibly TRBD2 on 5 matching bases. Per germline, CDR1 SNHLY and CDR2 FYNNEI. Trimming took off 6 bases at V and 2 bases at J, with 14 bases between the two ends. This CDR3 region has 15 residues. The CDR3 sequence: CASSSLIGAYNEQFF. The CDR3 nucleotides read TGTGCCAGCAGCAGTCTCATCGGGGCCTACAATGAGCAGTTCTTC.

The sample holds one count of this clone. The V call is TRBV5-1, the J call TRBJ2-7, with 8 bases aligning to TRBD1. The V and J ends lost 7 bases and 7 bases, in that order; junction bases with no gene match: 13. Germline CDR1 SGHRS, CDR2 YFSETQ. This CDR3 comprises 14 residues. The CDR3 loop reads CASSDRGALREQYF. CDR3 DNA sequence: TGCGCCAGCTCCGACAGGGGCGCTTTAAGAGAGCAGTACTTC.

This chain joins TRBV5-6 and TRBJ1-2; no clear D gene. Trimming removed 2 bases at V and 2 bases at J, with 7 bases between. From germline, CDR1 is SGHDT and CDR2 YYEEEE. The CDR3 loop spans 13 amino acids. The CDR3 DNA reads as TGTGCCAGCAGCTTAGACATGAACTATGGCTACACCTTC. As protein: CASSLDMNYGYTF.

This sequence joins TRBV19 and TRBJ1-5; perhaps TRBD1 as D (6 bases). V lost 8 bases and J 5 bases, leaving 22 bases between the germline ends. The germline gives CDR1 LNHDA, CDR2 SQIVND (reference sequence). The CDR3 totals 16 residues. The CDR3 sequence: CASADPPTGPDQPQHF. The DNA of the CDR3 is TGTGCCAGTGCCGACCCACCGACAGGCCCCGATCAGCCCCAGCATTTT.

V usage is TRBV4-1 and J usage is TRBJ1-5, with D uncertain. The V gene's germline CDR1 is MGHRA and CDR2 YSYEKL. This CDR3 contains 14 residues. The germline V and J ends were trimmed by 0 bases and 5 bases, with 8 bases remaining between them. This CDR3 reads CASSQELLDQPQHF. As DNA, the CDR3 is TGCGCCAGCAGCCAAGAACTGCTAGATCAGCCCCAGCATTTT.

This chain connects TRBV10-2 to TRBJ2-3; 13 bases are shared with TRBD2. In germline, CDR1 is WSHSY, CDR2 SAAADI. CDR3 length equals 14 residues. V lost 10 bases, J lost 4 bases, and 5 bases stayed unmatched. As DNA, the CDR3 is TGCGCCACCCTGGGACTAGCGGGATCAGATACGCAGTATTTT. It codes for CATLGLAGSDTQYF.

This clone was observed a handful of times. The chain carries TRBV10-3 and TRBJ1-2; 9 positions agree with TRBD1. The CDR3 runs to 17 residues. The junction had 15 bases not matched to a gene; V was cut back by 8 bases and J by 2 bases. CDR1 ENHRY and CDR2 SYGVKD come from the germline V gene. In DNA form, the CDR3 reads TGTGCCATCCAGACCGGACGCCGTGGGACAGGGAACTATGGCTACACCTTC. This encodes CAIQTGRRGTGNYGYTF.

CDR3 bases: TGTGCCAGCACCAGTTGGGGACAGGGGGGGGCCGAGCAGTACTTC. It specifies CASTSWGQGGAEQYF. V usage is TRBV5-4 and J usage is TRBJ2-7; 11 bases agree with TRBD1. CDR1 and CDR2 from the germline V gene are SGHNT and YYREEE (reference sequence). CDR3 length: 15 amino acids. Trimming removed 6 bases from V and 6 bases from J; junction bases left unmatched: 11. The variable domain in full, with the rest retrieved from reference TRBV5-4 and TRBJ2-7, is ETGVTQSPTHLIKTRGQQVTLRCSSQSGHNTVSWYQQALGQGPQFIFQYYREEENGRGNFPPRFSGLQFPNYSSELNVNALELDDSALYLCASTSWGQGGAEQYFGPGTRLTVT.

The chain has TRBV28 and TRBJ1-2; TRBD1 agrees at 7 bases. This CDR3 is 15 amino acids long. The junction had 11 bases not matched to a gene; V was cut back by 6 bases and J by 4 bases. Per the germline V gene, CDR1 is MDHEN and CDR2 is SYDVKM. CDR3 DNA sequence: TGTGCCAGCAGACCTACGGGACAGTCTCCCTATGGCTACACCTTC. It yields the protein CASRPTGQSPYGYTF.

J is TRBJ1-2 and V is TRBV18, with D unclear. The CDR3 runs 13 residues. V lost 5 bases, J lost 0 bases, and 7 bases lay in between. From germline, CDR1 is KGHSH and CDR2 LQKENI. The CDR3: CASSETANYGYTF. The CDR3 coding sequence is TGTGCCAGCTCAGAAACAGCTAACTATGGCTACACCTTC.

The chain is built from TRBV6-1 and TRBJ1-3; D remains unclear. V was shortened by 1 base and J by 4 bases, with 5 bases between the two germline ends. Germline CDR1 is MNHNS and CDR2 is SASEGT. This CDR3 spans 13 amino acids. The CDR3: CASSEVGGNTIYF. The CDR3 region has the DNA TGTGCCAGCAGTGAAGTGGGCGGAAACACCATATATTTT.

The chain combines TRBV19 with TRBJ2-5, with D perhaps matching TRBD1 (6 bases). This CDR3 comprises 12 residues. V was trimmed by 4 bases and J by 5 bases, leaving 8 bases between them. Per germline, CDR1 LNHDA and CDR2 SQIVND (reference sequence). The CDR3 nucleotides are TGTGCCAGTAGTAGTACAGGGGAGACCCAGTACTTC. Amino acid sequence: CASSSTGETQYF. Using reference TRBV19 and TRBJ2-5 for the parts outside the CDR3, the full variable domain is DGGITQSPKYLFRKEGQNVTLSCEQNLNHDAMYWYRQDPGQGLRLIYYSQIVNDFQKGDIAEGYSVSREKKESFPLTVTSAQKNPTAFYLCASSSTGETQYFGPGTRLLVL.

The genes are TRBV3-1 (or the pseudogene TRBV3-2) and TRBJ2-2; D might be TRBD1 (6 bases). Germline loops: CDR1 LGHDT, CDR2 YNNKEL (reference sequence). The CDR3 loop spans 13 amino acids. Between the trimmed V and J ends, which lost 5 bases and 6 bases, there was a span of 10 bases. CDR3 protein: CASSDNRAGELFF. The DNA for the CDR3 is TGTGCCAGCAGCGATAACAGGGCCGGGGAGCTGTTTTTT.

V and J are TRBV9 and TRBJ2-1; TRBD2 matches at 7 bases. The CDR3 runs to 17 residues. The germline gives CDR1 SGDLS, CDR2 YYNGEE. The junction had 6 bases not matched to a gene; V was cut back by 0 bases and J by 0 bases. CDR3 sequence reads: CASSVVGSGFSYNEQFF. The CDR3 DNA reads TGTGCCAGCAGCGTAGTCGGTAGCGGGTTCTCCTACAATGAGCAGTTCTTC.